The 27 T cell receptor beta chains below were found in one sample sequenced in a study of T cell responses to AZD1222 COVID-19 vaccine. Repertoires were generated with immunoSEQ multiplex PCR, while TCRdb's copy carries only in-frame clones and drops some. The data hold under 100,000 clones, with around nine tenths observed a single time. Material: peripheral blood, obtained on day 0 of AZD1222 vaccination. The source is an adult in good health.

CDR3 DNA sequence: TGTGCCAGCTCACCCGCGGACCCTCCCTACGAGCAGTACTTC. It translates to CASSPADPPYEQYF. The rearrangement joins TRBV18 to TRBJ2-7; D gene uncertain. Trimming shortened V by 3 bases and J by 2 bases, and 11 bases separated the two germline ends. The CDR3 contains 14 residues. The germline V gene encodes CDR1 KGHSH and CDR2 LQKENI.

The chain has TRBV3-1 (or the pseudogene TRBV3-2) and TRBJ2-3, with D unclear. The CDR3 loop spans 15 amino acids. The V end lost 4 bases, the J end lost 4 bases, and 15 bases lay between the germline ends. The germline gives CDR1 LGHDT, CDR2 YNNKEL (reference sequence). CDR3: CASSLSLYFPDTQYF. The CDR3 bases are TGTGCCAGCAGCCTAAGCCTTTATTTCCCAGATACGCAGTATTTT.

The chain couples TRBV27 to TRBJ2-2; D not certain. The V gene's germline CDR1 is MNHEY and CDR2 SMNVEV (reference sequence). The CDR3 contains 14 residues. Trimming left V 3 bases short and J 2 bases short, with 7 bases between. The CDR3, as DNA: TGTGCCAGCAGTTTCATGCCCAACACCGGGGAGCTGTTTTTT. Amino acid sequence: CASSFMPNTGELFF.

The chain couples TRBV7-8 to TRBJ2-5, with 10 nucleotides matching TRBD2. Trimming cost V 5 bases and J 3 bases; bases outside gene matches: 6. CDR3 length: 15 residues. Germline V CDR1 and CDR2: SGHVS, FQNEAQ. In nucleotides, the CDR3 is TGTGCCAGCAGCATCCAGCGGGGGGGAAAAGAGACCCAGTACTTC. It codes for CASSIQRGGKETQYF.

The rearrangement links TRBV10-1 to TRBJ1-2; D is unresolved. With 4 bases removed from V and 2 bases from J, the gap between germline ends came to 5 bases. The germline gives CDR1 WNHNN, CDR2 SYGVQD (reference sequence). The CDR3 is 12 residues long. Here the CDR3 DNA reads TGCGCCAGCAGTGGCAGAAACTATGGCTACACCTTC. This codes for CASSGRNYGYTF.

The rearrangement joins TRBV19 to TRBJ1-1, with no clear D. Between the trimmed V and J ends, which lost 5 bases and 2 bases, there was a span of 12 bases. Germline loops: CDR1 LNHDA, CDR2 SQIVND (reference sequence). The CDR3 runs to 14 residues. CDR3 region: CASSWAGTNTEAFF. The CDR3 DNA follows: TGTGCCAGTAGTTGGGCAGGAACAAACACTGAAGCTTTCTTT. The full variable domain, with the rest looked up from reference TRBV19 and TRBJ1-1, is DGGITQSPKYLFRKEGQNVTLSCEQNLNHDAMYWYRQDPGQGLRLIYYSQIVNDFQKGDIAEGYSVSREKKESFPLTVTSAQKNPTAFYLCASSWAGTNTEAFFGQGTRLTVV.

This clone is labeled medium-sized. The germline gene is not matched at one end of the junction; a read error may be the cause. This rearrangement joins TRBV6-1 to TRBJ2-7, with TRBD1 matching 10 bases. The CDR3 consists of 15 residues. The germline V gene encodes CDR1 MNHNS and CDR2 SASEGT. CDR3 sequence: CASREAGTGAYEQYF. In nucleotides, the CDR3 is TGTGCCAGCAGGGAAGCCGGGACAGGGGCCTACGAGCAGTACTTC.

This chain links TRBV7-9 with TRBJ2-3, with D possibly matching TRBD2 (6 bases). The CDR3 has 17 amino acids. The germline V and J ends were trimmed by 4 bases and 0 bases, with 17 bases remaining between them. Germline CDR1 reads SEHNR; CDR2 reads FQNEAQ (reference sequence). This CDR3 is CASSYAVGGRSTDTQYF. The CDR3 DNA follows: TGTGCCAGCAGCTATGCGGTAGGAGGGAGAAGCACAGATACGCAGTATTTT.

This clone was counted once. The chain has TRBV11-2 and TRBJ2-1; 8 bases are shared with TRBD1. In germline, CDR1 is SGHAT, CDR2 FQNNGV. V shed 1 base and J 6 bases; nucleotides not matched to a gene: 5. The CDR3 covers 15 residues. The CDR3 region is CASSLGTGRLNEQFF. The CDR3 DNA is TGTGCCAGCAGCTTAGGGACAGGGAGACTCAATGAGCAGTTCTTC. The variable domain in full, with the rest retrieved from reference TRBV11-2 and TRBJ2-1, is EAGVAQSPRYKIIEKRQSVAFWCNPISGHATLYWYQQILGQGPKLLIQFQNNGVVDDSQLPKDRFSAERLKGVDSTLKIQPAKLEDSAVYLCASSLGTGRLNEQFFGPGTRLTVL.

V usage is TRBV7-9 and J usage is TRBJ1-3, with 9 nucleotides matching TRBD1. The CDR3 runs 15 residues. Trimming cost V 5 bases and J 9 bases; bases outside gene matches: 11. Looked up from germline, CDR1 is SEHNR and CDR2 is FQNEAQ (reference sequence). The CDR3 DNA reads TGTGCCAGCAGCGCCCGGGACAGGGAAAGCTCCACCATATATTTT. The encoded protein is CASSARDRESSTIYF.

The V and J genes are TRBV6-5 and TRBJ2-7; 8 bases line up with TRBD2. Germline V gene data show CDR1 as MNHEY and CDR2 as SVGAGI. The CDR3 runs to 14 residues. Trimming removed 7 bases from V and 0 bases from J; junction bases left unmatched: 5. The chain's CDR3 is CASTTGGASYEQYF. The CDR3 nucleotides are TGTGCCAGCACCACGGGGGGGGCCTCCTACGAGCAGTACTTC.

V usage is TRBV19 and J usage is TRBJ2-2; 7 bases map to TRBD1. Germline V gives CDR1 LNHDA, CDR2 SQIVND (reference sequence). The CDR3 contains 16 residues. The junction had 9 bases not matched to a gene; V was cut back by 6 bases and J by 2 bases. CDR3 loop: CASRTGPGINTGELFF. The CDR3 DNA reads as TGTGCCAGTAGGACAGGGCCGGGAATTAACACCGGGGAGCTGTTTTTT. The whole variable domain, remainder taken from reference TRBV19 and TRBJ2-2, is DGGITQSPKYLFRKEGQNVTLSCEQNLNHDAMYWYRQDPGQGLRLIYYSQIVNDFQKGDIAEGYSVSREKKESFPLTVTSAQKNPTAFYLCASRTGPGINTGELFFGEGSRLTVL.

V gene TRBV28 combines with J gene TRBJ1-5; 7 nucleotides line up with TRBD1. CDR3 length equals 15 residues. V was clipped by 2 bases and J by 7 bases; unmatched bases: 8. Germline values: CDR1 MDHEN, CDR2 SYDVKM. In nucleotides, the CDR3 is TGTGCCAGCAGTTTACGAAGACAGGGTGCGCAGCCCCAGCATTTT. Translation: CASSLRRQGAQPQHF.

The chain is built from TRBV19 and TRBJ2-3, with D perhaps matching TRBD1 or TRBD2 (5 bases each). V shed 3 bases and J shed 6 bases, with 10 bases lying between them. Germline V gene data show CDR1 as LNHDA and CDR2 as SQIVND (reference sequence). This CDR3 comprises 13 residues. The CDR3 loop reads CASSIEGRDTQYF. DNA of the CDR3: TGTGCCAGTAGTATTGAGGGGCGCGATACGCAGTATTTT.

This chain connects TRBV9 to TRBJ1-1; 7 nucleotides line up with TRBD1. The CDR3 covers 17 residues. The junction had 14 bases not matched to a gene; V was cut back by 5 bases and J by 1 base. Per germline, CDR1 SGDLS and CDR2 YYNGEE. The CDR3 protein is CASRTGLQGPSNTEAFF. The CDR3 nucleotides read TGTGCCAGCAGAACGGGCCTACAGGGGCCTTCGAACACTGAAGCTTTCTTT. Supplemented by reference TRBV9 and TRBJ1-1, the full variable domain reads DSGVTQTPKHLITATGQRVTLRCSPRSGDLSVYWYQQSLDQGLQFLIQYYNGEERAKGNILERFSAQQFPDLHSELNLSSLELGDSALYFCASRTGLQGPSNTEAFFGQGTRLTVV.

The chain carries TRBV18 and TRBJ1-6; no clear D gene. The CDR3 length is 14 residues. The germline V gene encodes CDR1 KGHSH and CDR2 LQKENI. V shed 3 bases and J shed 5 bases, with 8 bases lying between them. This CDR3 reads CASSPDADNSPLHF. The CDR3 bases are TGTGCCAGCTCACCCGACGCGGATAATTCACCCCTCCACTTT.

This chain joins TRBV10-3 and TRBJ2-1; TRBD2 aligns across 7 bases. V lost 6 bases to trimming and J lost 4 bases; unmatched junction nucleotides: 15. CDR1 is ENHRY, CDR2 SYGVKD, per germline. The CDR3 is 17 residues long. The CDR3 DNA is TGTGCCATCAGCGCCTCTGGGGGGAGCGGGACTTACAATGAGCAGTTCTTC. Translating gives CAISASGGSGTYNEQFF.

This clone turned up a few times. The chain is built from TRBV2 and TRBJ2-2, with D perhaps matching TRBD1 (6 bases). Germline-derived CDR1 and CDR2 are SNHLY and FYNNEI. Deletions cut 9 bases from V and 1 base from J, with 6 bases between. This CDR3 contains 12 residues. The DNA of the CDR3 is TGTGCCAGGGGACAGAACACCGGGGAGCTGTTTTTT. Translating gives CARGQNTGELFF.

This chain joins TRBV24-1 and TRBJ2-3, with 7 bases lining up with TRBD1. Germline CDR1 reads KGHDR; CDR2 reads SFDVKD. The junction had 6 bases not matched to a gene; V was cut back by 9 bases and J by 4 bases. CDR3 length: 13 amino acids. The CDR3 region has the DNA TGTGCCACCCAACCAACAGGGGCAGATACGCAGTATTTT. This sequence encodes CATQPTGADTQYF.

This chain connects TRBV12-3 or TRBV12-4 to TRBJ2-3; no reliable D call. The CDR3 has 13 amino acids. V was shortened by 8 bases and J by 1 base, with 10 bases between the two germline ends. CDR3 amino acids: CASDSDGTDTQYF. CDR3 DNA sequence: TGTGCCAGCGACTCAGATGGCACAGATACGCAGTATTTT.

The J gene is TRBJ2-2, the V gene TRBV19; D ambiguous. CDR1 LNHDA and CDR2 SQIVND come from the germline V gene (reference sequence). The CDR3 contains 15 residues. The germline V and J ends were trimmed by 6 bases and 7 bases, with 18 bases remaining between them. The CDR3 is CASSRFGDYGGELFF. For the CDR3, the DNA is TGTGCCAGTAGCCGATTTGGGGATTACGGCGGGGAGCTGTTTTTT.

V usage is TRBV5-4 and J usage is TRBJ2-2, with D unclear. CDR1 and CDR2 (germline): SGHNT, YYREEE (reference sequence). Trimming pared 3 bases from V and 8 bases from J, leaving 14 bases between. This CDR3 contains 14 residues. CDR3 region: CASSSQLTVGELFF. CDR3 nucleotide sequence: TGTGCCAGCAGCTCTCAACTGACCGTGGGGGAGCTGTTTTTT.

DNA for the CDR3: TGTGCCAGCAGTGACTCACCCTATGGCTACACCTTC. Amino acid sequence: CASSDSPYGYTF. The chain has TRBV25-1 and TRBJ1-2; D gene ambiguous. CDR1 MGHDK and CDR2 SYGVNS come from the germline V gene. This CDR3 contains 12 residues. Trimming stripped 3 bases from V and 4 bases from J, with 6 bases between.

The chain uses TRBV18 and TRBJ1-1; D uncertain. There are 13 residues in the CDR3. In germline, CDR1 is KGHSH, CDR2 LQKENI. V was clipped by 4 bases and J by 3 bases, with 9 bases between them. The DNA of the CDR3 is TGTGCCAGCTCACAGGGTCTTGACACTGAAGCTTTCTTT. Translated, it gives CASSQGLDTEAFF.

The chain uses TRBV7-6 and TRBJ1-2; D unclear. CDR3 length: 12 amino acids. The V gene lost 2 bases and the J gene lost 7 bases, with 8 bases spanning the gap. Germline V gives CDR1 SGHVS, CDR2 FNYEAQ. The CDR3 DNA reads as TGTGCCAGCAGCTTATACGGCGGTGGCTACACCTTC. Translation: CASSLYGGGYTF.

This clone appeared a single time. The CDR3, as DNA: TGTGCCAGTAGTATGGAGCAGAATAGCAATCAGCCCCAGCATTTT. This encodes CASSMEQNSNQPQHF. The chain joins TRBV19 to TRBJ1-5; D unresolved. The V end was cut by 3 bases, the J end by 0 bases, with 9 bases between. The CDR3 extends over 15 amino acids. CDR1 and CDR2 (germline): LNHDA, SQIVND (reference sequence).

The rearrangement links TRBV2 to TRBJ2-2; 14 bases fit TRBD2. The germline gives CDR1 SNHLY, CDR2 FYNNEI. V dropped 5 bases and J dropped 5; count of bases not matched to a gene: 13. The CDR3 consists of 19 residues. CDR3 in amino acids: CASSRPGLAGVGRTGELFF. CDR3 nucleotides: TGTGCCAGCAGTCGCCCGGGACTAGCGGGGGTAGGAAGGACCGGGGAGCTGTTTTTT.